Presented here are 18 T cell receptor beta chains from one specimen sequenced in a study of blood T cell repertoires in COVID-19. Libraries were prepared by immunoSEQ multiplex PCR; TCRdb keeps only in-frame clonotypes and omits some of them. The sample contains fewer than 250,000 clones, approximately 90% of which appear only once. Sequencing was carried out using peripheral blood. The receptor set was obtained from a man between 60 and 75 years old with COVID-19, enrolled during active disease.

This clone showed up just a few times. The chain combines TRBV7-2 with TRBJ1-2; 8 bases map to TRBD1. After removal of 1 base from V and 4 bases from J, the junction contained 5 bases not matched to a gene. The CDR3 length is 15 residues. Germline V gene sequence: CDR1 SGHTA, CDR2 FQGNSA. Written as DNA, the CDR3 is TGTGCCAGCAGCTTAGGCAGGGGGCCAGGCTATGGCTACACCTTC. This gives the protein CASSLGRGPGYGYTF.

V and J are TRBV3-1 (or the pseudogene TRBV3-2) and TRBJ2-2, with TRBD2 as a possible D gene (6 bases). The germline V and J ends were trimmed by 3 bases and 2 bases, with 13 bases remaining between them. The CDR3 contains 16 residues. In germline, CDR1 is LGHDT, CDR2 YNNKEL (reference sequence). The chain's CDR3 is CASSHLGAGNTGELFF. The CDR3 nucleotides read TGTGCCAGCAGCCACCTAGGGGCGGGAAACACCGGGGAGCTGTTTTTT.

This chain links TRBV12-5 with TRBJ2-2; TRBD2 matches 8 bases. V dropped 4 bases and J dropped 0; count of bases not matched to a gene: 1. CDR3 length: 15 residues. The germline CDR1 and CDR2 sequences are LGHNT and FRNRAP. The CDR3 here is CASGSGGANTGELFF. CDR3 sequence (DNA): TGTGCTAGTGGTTCCGGGGGGGCGAACACCGGGGAGCTGTTTTTT.

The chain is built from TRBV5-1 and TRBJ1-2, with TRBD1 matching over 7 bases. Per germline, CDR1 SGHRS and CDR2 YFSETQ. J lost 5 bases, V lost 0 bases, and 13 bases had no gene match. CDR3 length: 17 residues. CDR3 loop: CASSLAFTKGQTYGYTF. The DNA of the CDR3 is TGCGCCAGCAGCTTGGCCTTTACGAAGGGACAGACTTATGGCTACACCTTC.

DNA of the CDR3: TGTGCCAGCAGTCCGGGGGACAATGAGCAGTTCTTC. This translates into CASSPGDNEQFF. The chain links TRBV6-2 or TRBV6-3 to TRBJ2-1; weak D call: TRBD2 (6 bases). This CDR3 is built from 12 residues. Germline-derived CDR1 and CDR2 are MNHEY and SVGEGT. V lost 5 bases and J 5 bases, leaving 7 bases between the germline ends.

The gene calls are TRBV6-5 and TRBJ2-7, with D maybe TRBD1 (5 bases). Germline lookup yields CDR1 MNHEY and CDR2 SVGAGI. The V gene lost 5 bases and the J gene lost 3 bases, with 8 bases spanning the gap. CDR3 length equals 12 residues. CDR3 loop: CASSSQGYEQYF. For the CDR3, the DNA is TGTGCCAGCAGTAGTCAGGGCTACGAGCAGTACTTC.

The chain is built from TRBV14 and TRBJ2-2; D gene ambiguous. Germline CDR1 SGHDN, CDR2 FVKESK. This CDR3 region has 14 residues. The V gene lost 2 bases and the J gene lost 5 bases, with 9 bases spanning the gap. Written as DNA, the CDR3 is TGTGCCAGCAGCCAATACGGCAGGACCGGGGAGCTGTTTTTT. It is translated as CASSQYGRTGELFF.

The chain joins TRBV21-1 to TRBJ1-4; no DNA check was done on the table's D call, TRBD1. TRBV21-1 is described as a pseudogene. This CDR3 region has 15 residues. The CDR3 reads CASSRQGAANEKLFF. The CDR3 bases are TGTGCCAGCAGCCGGCAGGGGGCTGCTAATGAAAAACTGTTTTTT.

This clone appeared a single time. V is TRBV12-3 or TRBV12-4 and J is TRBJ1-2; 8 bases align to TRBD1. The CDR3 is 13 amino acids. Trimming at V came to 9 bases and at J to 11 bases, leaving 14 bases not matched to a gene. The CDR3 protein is CASTQGQGARYTF. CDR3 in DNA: TGTGCCAGTACACAAGGCCAGGGGGCTCGATACACCTTC.

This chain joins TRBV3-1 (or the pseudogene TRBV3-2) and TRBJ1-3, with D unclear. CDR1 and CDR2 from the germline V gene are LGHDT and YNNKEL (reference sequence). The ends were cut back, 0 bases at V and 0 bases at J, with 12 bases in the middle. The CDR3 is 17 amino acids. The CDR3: CASSQEGLLSSGNTIYF. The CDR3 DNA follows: TGTGCCAGCAGCCAAGAGGGCCTGTTGAGCTCTGGAAACACCATATATTTT.

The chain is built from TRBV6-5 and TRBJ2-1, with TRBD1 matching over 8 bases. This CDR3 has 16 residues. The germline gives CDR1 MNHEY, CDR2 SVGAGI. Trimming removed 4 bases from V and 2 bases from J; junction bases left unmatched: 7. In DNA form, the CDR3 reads TGTGCCAGCAGTTCCTCAGGGGGCTTAGCCTACAATGAGCAGTTCTTC. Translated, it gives CASSSSGGLAYNEQFF.

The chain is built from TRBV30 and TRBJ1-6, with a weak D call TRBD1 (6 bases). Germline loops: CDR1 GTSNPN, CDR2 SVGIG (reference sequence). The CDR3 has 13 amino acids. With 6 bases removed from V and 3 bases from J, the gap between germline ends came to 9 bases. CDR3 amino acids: CACRTVYNSPLHF. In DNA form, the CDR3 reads TGTGCCTGTCGGACAGTCTATAATTCACCCCTCCACTTT.

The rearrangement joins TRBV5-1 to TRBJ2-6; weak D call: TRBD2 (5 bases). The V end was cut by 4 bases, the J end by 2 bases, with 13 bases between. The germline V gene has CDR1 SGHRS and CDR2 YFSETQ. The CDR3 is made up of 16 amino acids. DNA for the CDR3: TGCGCCAGCAGCCGTACACCGGGGACTGGGGCCAACGTCCTGACTTTC. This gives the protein CASSRTPGTGANVLTF.

The CDR3 DNA follows: TGCGCCAGCAGCGAGGACAGTTTCTCCTACGAGCAGTACTTC. Protein sequence: CASSEDSFSYEQYF. This chain uses TRBV5-1 with TRBJ2-7, with D perhaps matching TRBD1 (6 bases). In germline, CDR1 is SGHRS, CDR2 YFSETQ. The CDR3 is made up of 14 amino acids. The ends were cut back, 4 bases at V and 0 bases at J, with 11 bases in the middle. Based on the CDR3 plus reference TRBV5-1 and TRBJ2-7, the full variable domain is KAGVTQTPRYLIKTRGQQVTLSCSPISGHRSVSWYQQTPGQGLQFLFEYFSETQRNKGNFPGRFSGRQFSNSRSEMNVSTLELGDSALYLCASSEDSFSYEQYFGPGTRLTVT.

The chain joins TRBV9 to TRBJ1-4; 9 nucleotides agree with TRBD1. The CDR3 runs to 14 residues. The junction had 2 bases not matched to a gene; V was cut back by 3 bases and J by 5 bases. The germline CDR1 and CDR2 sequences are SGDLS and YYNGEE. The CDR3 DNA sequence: TGTGCCAGCAGCGCCGGGACAGGGAATGAAAAACTGTTTTTT. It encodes CASSAGTGNEKLFF.

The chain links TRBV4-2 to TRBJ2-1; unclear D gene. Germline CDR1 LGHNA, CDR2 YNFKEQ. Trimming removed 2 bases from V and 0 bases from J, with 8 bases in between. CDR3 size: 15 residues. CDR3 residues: CASSQSANSYNEQFF. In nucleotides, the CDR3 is TGTGCCAGCAGCCAATCTGCTAACTCCTACAATGAGCAGTTCTTC.

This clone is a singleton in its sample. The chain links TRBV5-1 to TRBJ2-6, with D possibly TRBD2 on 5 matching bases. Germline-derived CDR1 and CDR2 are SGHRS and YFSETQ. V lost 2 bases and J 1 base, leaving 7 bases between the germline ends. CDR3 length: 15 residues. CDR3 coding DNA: TGCGCCAGCAGCTTTACGGGGTCTGGGGCCAACGTCCTGACTTTC. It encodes CASSFTGSGANVLTF. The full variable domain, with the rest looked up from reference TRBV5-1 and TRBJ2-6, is KAGVTQTPRYLIKTRGQQVTLSCSPISGHRSVSWYQQTPGQGLQFLFEYFSETQRNKGNFPGRFSGRQFSNSRSEMNVSTLELGDSALYLCASSFTGSGANVLTFGAGSRLTVL.

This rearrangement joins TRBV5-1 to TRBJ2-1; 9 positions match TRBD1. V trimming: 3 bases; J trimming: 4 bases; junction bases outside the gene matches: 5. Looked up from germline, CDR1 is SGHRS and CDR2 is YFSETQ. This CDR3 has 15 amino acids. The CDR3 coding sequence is TGCGCCAGCAGCTCCTCGGGACAGGGTTACAATGAGCAGTTCTTC. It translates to CASSSSGQGYNEQFF. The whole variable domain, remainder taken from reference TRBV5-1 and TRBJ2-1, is KAGVTQTPRYLIKTRGQQVTLSCSPISGHRSVSWYQQTPGQGLQFLFEYFSETQRNKGNFPGRFSGRQFSNSRSEMNVSTLELGDSALYLCASSSSGQGYNEQFFGPGTRLTVL.